A single sample gave rise to the 21 T cell receptor beta chains below, sequenced in a study of T-cell reconstitution after alpha-beta-depleted transplantation in children. Findings and limits, study-wide: From newly produced T cells came most of the T-cell counts and diversity one year after transplant.

These receptors are not linked to any known antigen. A library of TCRbeta sequences, prepared with unique molecular identifiers, was generated. Via MiXCR, TCRdb re-called the PCR reads, giving one row per CDR3 protein. The data hold fewer than 350,000 distinct CDR3 sequences, with around 7.1% observed a single time. The sequenced sample was peripheral blood, obtained 360 days after TCRalphabeta/CD19-depleted stem cell transplant. The receptors come from a female patient aged 2-9 years who had a stem cell transplant for Fanconi anemia, so the T cells may come from the graft donor.

This clonotype was observed many times. The chain has TRBV13 and TRBJ2-3; D may be TRBD2 (5 bases). This CDR3 is 14 amino acids long. Trimming stripped 5 bases from V and 2 bases from J, with 11 bases between. CDR1 PRHDT and CDR2 FYEKMQ come from the germline V gene (reference sequence). The DNA for the CDR3 is TGTGCCAGCAGCCGGACTCTTGACACAGATACGCAGTATTTT. It translates to CASSRTLDTDTQYF.

This chain connects TRBV6-2 or TRBV6-3 to TRBJ2-7; unclear D gene. Germline V lookup: CDR1 MNHEY, CDR2 SVGEGT. With 0 bases removed from V and 7 bases from J, the gap between germline ends came to 13 bases. This CDR3 has 14 residues. The CDR3 spells CASSYSPSVREQYF. As DNA, the CDR3 is TGTGCCAGCAGTTACTCCCCCTCCGTTCGGGAGCAGTACTTC.

This clonotype was counted at least ten times. The chain uses TRBV7-9 and TRBJ2-5; tentative D call: TRBD1 (6 bases). CDR1 is SEHNR, CDR2 FQNEAQ, per germline (reference sequence). The V and J ends lost 3 bases and 3 bases respectively, with 17 bases between them. This CDR3 region has 16 residues. The CDR3 loop is CASSFRDSAGEETQYF. The CDR3 region has the DNA TGTGCCAGCAGCTTCCGGGATTCGGCAGGGGAAGAGACCCAGTACTTC.

This clonotype was counted ten times or more. The chain combines TRBV20-1 with TRBJ1-1; D is unclear. In germline, CDR1 is DFQATT, CDR2 SNEGSKA (reference sequence). Trimming took off 3 bases at V and 7 bases at J, with 9 bases between the two ends. The length of the CDR3 is 11 residues. In DNA form, the CDR3 reads TGCAGTGCTAGTCCCAGTGTTGAAGCTTTCTTT. It translates to CSASPSVEAFF.

This chain uses TRBV20-1 with TRBJ1-2; the match to TRBD1 covers 7 bases. This CDR3 has 12 residues. V gave up 5 bases and J gave up 8 bases; unmatched junction bases: 8. Germline CDR1 and CDR2: DFQATT and SNEGSKA (reference sequence). The DNA of the CDR3 is TGCAGTGCTCCGCGGGACAGAGGGGGCTACACCTTC. The encoded protein is CSAPRDRGGYTF.

Ten or more counts support this clonotype. V is TRBV5-1 and J is TRBJ2-7; D possibly uses TRBD1 or TRBD2 (6 bases each). Germline V gives CDR1 SGHRS, CDR2 YFSETQ. Trimming cost V 5 bases and J 4 bases, with 13 bases left between them. CDR3 length: 13 residues. As DNA, the CDR3 is TGCGCCAGCAGTATCGGGGGCGGATACGAGCAGTACGTC. Its protein is CASSIGGGYEQYV.

This clonotype was seen ten or more times. The gene calls are TRBV21-1 and TRBJ2-3; the DNA was not used to check the table's D call, TRBD2. TRBV21-1 is noted as a pseudogene. CDR3 length: 17 residues. The CDR3 sequence: CASSKLGTRNNTDTQYF. CDR3 nucleotides: TGTGCCAGCAGCAAACTCGGGACTCGAAACAACACAGATACGCAGTATTTT.

This clonotype was counted many times. This chain uses TRBV5-1 with TRBJ2-5; 9 nucleotides match TRBD2. V trimming: 3 bases; J trimming: 5 bases; junction bases outside the gene matches: 5. The CDR3 has 14 amino acids. Germline loops: CDR1 SGHRS, CDR2 YFSETQ. The CDR3 DNA is TGCGCCAGCAGCTCAGCGGGGGGTCAGGAGACCCAGTACTTC. As protein: CASSSAGGQETQYF.

This clonotype has only a few counts. The CDR3 protein is CSGWGQSSSPLHF. The CDR3 DNA reads as TGCAGTGGTTGGGGACAGAGTAGTTCACCCCTCCACTTT. The chain recombines TRBV20-1 with TRBJ1-6; 7 positions match TRBD1. This CDR3 has 13 amino acids. The germline V gene encodes CDR1 DFQATT and CDR2 SNEGSKA (reference sequence). The junction had 9 bases not matched to a gene; V was cut back by 7 bases and J by 9 bases.

On this clonotype itself: A much larger clone is a single base away; this may be a read error. The rearrangement uses TRBV20-1 and TRBJ2-1; 7 bases align to TRBD2. The junction had 12 bases not matched to a gene; V was cut back by 3 bases and J by 7 bases. The V gene's germline CDR1 is DFQATT and CDR2 SNEGSKA (reference sequence). This CDR3 spans 15 amino acids. In DNA form, the CDR3 reads TGCAGTGCTAGTGATTGGGGACTATTCGGGAATGAGCAGTTCTTC. Its protein product is CSASDWGLFGNEQFF.

The table lists this clonotype with many counts. The gene calls are TRBV6-5 and TRBJ1-3, with a tentative D call TRBD1 (5 bases). The CDR3 length is 14 residues. Germline V gives CDR1 MNHEY, CDR2 SVGAGI. V lost 6 bases, J lost 0 bases, and 9 bases lay in between. CDR3 nucleotide sequence: TGTGCCAGCAGACGACAGTCCTCTGGAAACACCATATATTTT. Amino acid sequence: CASRRQSSGNTIYF.

This clonotype was recorded many times. This chain connects TRBV20-1 to TRBJ2-1; D is unresolved. The CDR3 length is 16 residues. Germline CDR1 and CDR2: DFQATT and SNEGSKA (reference sequence). V was shortened by 1 base and J by 0 bases, with 13 bases between the two germline ends. CDR3 sequence: CSARVRSFSSYNEQFF. CDR3 bases: TGCAGTGCTAGAGTTAGGAGTTTTAGCTCCTACAATGAGCAGTTCTTC.

This chain uses TRBV18 with TRBJ2-7, with 11 bases matching TRBD2. The junction had 4 bases not matched to a gene; V was cut back by 3 bases and J by 3 bases. From germline, CDR1 is KGHSH and CDR2 LQKENI. CDR3 length equals 15 residues. DNA for the CDR3: TGTGCCAGCTCACCGGGACTAGCGGCGATCTACGAGCAGTACTTC. Its translation: CASSPGLAAIYEQYF.

V and J are TRBV20-1 and TRBJ2-3, with a weak D call TRBD2 (6 bases). The CDR3 sequence is 18 residues long. The germline V and J ends were trimmed by 1 base and 2 bases, with 22 bases remaining between them. Germline lookup yields CDR1 DFQATT and CDR2 SNEGSKA (reference sequence). CDR3 DNA sequence: TGCAGTGCTAGAGGGAGGGGCCTAACGATCCTATACACAGATACGCAGTATTTT. This gives the protein CSARGRGLTILYTDTQYF.

The chain combines TRBV11-2 with TRBJ1-2, with D perhaps TRBD1 (6 bases). This CDR3 has 13 amino acids. CDR1 is SGHAT, CDR2 FQNNGV, per germline. The V and J ends lost 5 bases and 8 bases respectively, with 15 bases between them. The CDR3 DNA follows: TGTGCCAGCAGCCAAGGGGGGGATGTAGGCTACACCTTC. Translated, it gives CASSQGGDVGYTF.

This clonotype was recorded many times. V and J are TRBV5-1 and TRBJ2-3; TRBD2 matches at 8 bases. V was pared by 4 bases and J by 1 base, with 8 bases of the junction left unmatched. Per the germline V gene, CDR1 is SGHRS and CDR2 is YFSETQ. CDR3 size: 16 residues. This CDR3 is CASSRISAGGTDTQYF. The CDR3 bases are TGCGCCAGCAGCCGGATCTCAGCGGGGGGCACAGATACGCAGTATTTT.

This clonotype was found many times. This chain uses TRBV2 with TRBJ2-3; D gene uncertain. The ends were cut back, 5 bases at V and 2 bases at J, with 11 bases in the middle. This CDR3 has 14 amino acids. From germline, CDR1 is SNHLY and CDR2 FYNNEI. CDR3 loop: CASSTWRDTDTQYF. CDR3 nucleotides: TGTGCCAGCAGTACGTGGAGAGACACAGATACGCAGTATTTT.

The J gene is TRBJ2-4, the V gene TRBV12-3 or TRBV12-4; 7 bases map to TRBD1. The ends lost 8 bases at V and 1 base at J; junction bases unmatched: 23. This CDR3 is built from 20 residues. As DNA, the CDR3 is TGTGCCAGCGGGGTGGGCTCGAGGGGGCCTTCAGGGATGGCCAAAAACATTCAGTACTTC. It is translated as CASGVGSRGPSGMAKNIQYF.

Ten or more counts support this clonotype. The chain joins TRBV20-1 to TRBJ1-6, with D perhaps TRBD1 (6 bases). The germline V gene has CDR1 DFQATT and CDR2 SNEGSKA (reference sequence). Trimming left V 3 bases short and J 4 bases short, with 13 bases between. CDR3 size: 15 residues. CDR3 protein: CSARPGEAYNSPLHF. In DNA form, the CDR3 reads TGCAGTGCTAGGCCAGGGGAGGCTTATAATTCACCCCTCCACTTT.

V gene TRBV5-1 combines with J gene TRBJ2-2; 10 bases fit TRBD1. V dropped 2 bases and J dropped 4; count of bases not matched to a gene: 8. This CDR3 spans 17 amino acids. Germline lookup yields CDR1 SGHRS and CDR2 YFSETQ. This chain's CDR3 is CASSFGPRTGGTGELFF. The CDR3 DNA follows: TGCGCCAGCAGCTTTGGCCCTCGGACAGGGGGCACCGGGGAGCTGTTTTTT.

This clonotype showed up many times. The chain links TRBV20-1 to TRBJ1-1; D might be TRBD1 (6 bases). This CDR3 has 10 amino acids. Germline CDR1 DFQATT, CDR2 SNEGSKA (reference sequence). The CDR3 DNA reads TGCAGACAGGGTTACTTTGAAGCTTTCTTT. Encoded protein: CRQGYFEAFF.